This entry is about one T cell receptor (beta chain). The data are from a study of monozygotic twins with inflammatory bowel disease. TCRdb reprocessed the 5' RACE reads, with one entry per CDR3 protein and no DNA. This sample contains fewer than 450,000 distinct CDR3 sequences. The clonotype comes from a human donor with ulcerative colitis or Crohn's disease, or a healthy co-twin of an affected twin (not recorded which). The sequenced sample was blood.

CDR3 in amino acids: CASTNWGGDSGELFF. The rearrangement joins TRBV6-1 to TRBJ2-2; the TCRdb D gene call, TRBD1, has no DNA to confirm it. This CDR3 spans 15 amino acids. Germline values: CDR1 MNHNS, CDR2 SASEGT.